The 15 T cell receptor beta chains reported below all come from one sample, sequenced in a study of cytomegalovirus exposure and HLA in healthy donors. The PCR was carried out with 60 Vbeta primers and 13 Jbeta primers. Some clones are missing from TCRdb's copy, which holds only in-frame ones; the method was immunoSEQ multiplex PCR. The sample contains about 120,000 clones, roughly 75% of which appear only once. The sequenced sample was PBMCs. The source is a woman aged 45-65 years in good health and CMV-seronegative.

The genes are TRBV7-6 and TRBJ2-5; 8 bases align to TRBD1. Germline V CDR1 and CDR2: SGHVS, FNYEAQ. Unmatched junction bases numbered 17, after V lost 5 bases and J lost 9 bases. The CDR3 loop spans 16 amino acids. The DNA for the CDR3 is TGTGCCAGCAGCCCAGAACAGGGGGAAACCCAGCTCCCCCAGTACTTC. Amino acids: CASSPEQGETQLPQYF.

The chain joins TRBV9 to TRBJ2-3; a possible D gene is TRBD2 (6 bases). V gave up 0 bases and J gave up 6 bases, with 14 bases separating them. This CDR3 spans 15 amino acids. CDR1 and CDR2 (germline): SGDLS, YYNGEE. The DNA for the CDR3 is TGTGCCAGCAGCGTAGATAGTCGGGGGTGGGATACGCAGTATTTT. Residues: CASSVDSRGWDTQYF.

V and J are TRBV30 and TRBJ2-3; weak D call: TRBD1 (6 bases). The CDR3 has 16 amino acids. Germline loops: CDR1 GTSNPN, CDR2 SVGIG (reference sequence). Trimming took 1 base from V and 0 from J, leaving 14 bases between them. CDR3 coding DNA: TGTGCCTGGAGTGCTGGCACTGGGGGCAGCACAGATACGCAGTATTTT. This codes for CAWSAGTGGSTDTQYF.

This chain links TRBV25-1 with TRBJ1-2; tentative D call: TRBD1 (5 bases). Between the trimmed V and J ends, which lost 6 bases and 5 bases, there was a span of 19 bases. This CDR3 has 15 amino acids. Germline V lookup: CDR1 MGHDK, CDR2 SYGVNS. CDR3 sequence: CASSPGGGTIYGYTF. DNA of the CDR3: TGTGCCAGCAGCCCTGGGGGAGGGACGATATATGGCTACACCTTC.

This chain links TRBV5-6 with TRBJ2-7, with TRBD2 matching 12 bases. Trimming at V came to 0 bases and at J to 6 bases, leaving 7 bases not matched to a gene. Germline-derived CDR1 and CDR2 are SGHDT and YYEEEE. The CDR3 spans 16 residues. CDR3: CASSLGLAGVGREQYF. The CDR3, as DNA: TGTGCCAGCAGCTTGGGACTAGCGGGAGTAGGTCGCGAGCAGTACTTC.

The rearrangement joins TRBV30 to TRBJ2-1; tentatively, D is TRBD2 (6 bases). Germline V gives CDR1 GTSNPN, CDR2 SVGIG (reference sequence). The CDR3 has 11 amino acids. V was clipped by 2 bases and J by 15 bases, with 14 bases between them. The CDR3 bases are TGTGCCTGGAGTAATGGGGGGTCGCGGTTCTTC. It yields the protein CAWSNGGSRFF.

Here the CDR3 reads CASSPSGGQGQAIYEQYF. CDR3 in DNA: TGCGCCAGCAGCCCTTCAGGCGGGCAGGGACAGGCGATCTACGAGCAGTACTTC. The chain recombines TRBV4-1 with TRBJ2-7, with 8 positions matching TRBD1. The CDR3 sequence is 18 residues long. V was clipped by 4 bases and J by 3 bases; unmatched bases: 17. From germline, CDR1 is MGHRA and CDR2 YSYEKL.

The chain employs TRBV7-2 and TRBJ1-2, with 10 bases aligning to TRBD1. The V segment lost 1 base and the J segment 4 bases; nucleotides outside the gene matches: 6. The CDR3 is 16 residues long. CDR1 and CDR2 (germline): SGHTA, FQGNSA. DNA of the CDR3: TGTGCCAGCAGCTTAGGCGGGACAGGGGTTCGCTATGGCTACACCTTC. This encodes CASSLGGTGVRYGYTF.

The V and J genes are TRBV28 and TRBJ2-3, with 9 bases that match TRBD2. Germline trimming cut 7 bases from V and 1 base from J; bases unmatched to any gene: 18. The germline CDR1 and CDR2 sequences are MDHEN and SYDVKM. This CDR3 spans 19 amino acids. CDR3 bases: TGTGCCAGCATAGGAGTGGGGATAGCGGGAGTCGTCGGCACAGATACGCAGTATTTT. Amino acids: CASIGVGIAGVVGTDTQYF.

V gene TRBV4-3 combines with J gene TRBJ1-2; 8 bases are a match to TRBD1. This CDR3 is 13 amino acids long. Germline values: CDR1 LGHNA, CDR2 YSLEER. The V segment lost 7 bases and the J segment 12 bases; nucleotides outside the gene matches: 13. CDR3 amino acids: CASMSHGTGNHTF. CDR3 bases: TGCGCCAGCATGTCCCATGGGACAGGCAATCACACCTTC.

The chain uses TRBV19 and TRBJ1-3; 8 positions agree with TRBD1. With V trimmed by 5 bases and J by 1 base, 10 bases remained unmatched. The CDR3 runs 17 residues. Germline lookup yields CDR1 LNHDA and CDR2 SQIVND (reference sequence). The chain's CDR3 is CASSPRTGKISGNTIYF. In DNA, the CDR3 is TGTGCCAGTAGTCCCCGGACAGGGAAGATTTCTGGAAACACCATATATTTT.

This clone was recorded only once. This chain uses TRBV7-6 with TRBJ2-3; 8 positions match TRBD2. The CDR3 is 16 residues long. Per germline, CDR1 SGHVS and CDR2 FNYEAQ. Losses at the gene ends were 0 bases for V and 4 bases for J; bases not matched to a gene: 6. The CDR3 bases are TGTGCCAGCAGCTTAGCGCTAGCGGGTGGCTCAGATACGCAGTATTTT. Translating gives CASSLALAGGSDTQYF.

The DNA of the CDR3 is TGCGCCAGCAGCTTGGTAGTGGGAGGTAATGAGCAGTTCTTC. Its protein is CASSLVVGGNEQFF. The genes are TRBV5-1 and TRBJ2-1, with TRBD2 as a possible D gene (6 bases). This CDR3 region has 14 residues. The V end lost 0 bases, the J end lost 7 bases, and 11 bases lay between the germline ends. Germline V CDR1 and CDR2: SGHRS, YFSETQ.

The genes are TRBV19 and TRBJ1-6; 7 nucleotides agree with TRBD1. Germline V lookup: CDR1 LNHDA, CDR2 SQIVND (reference sequence). Trimming cost V 4 bases and J 9 bases; bases outside gene matches: 15. The CDR3 has 17 amino acids. CDR3 DNA sequence: TGTGCCAGTAGTACCTCGCGGGGACAGTTCTCGGGTTCACCCCTCCACTTT. This encodes CASSTSRGQFSGSPLHF.

This clone is labeled medium-sized. The genes are TRBV6-1 and TRBJ2-7, with 9 nucleotides matching TRBD2. V lost 1 base, J lost 6 bases, and 7 bases stayed unmatched. The germline gives CDR1 MNHNS, CDR2 SASEGT. This CDR3 has 15 amino acids. CDR3 sequence: CASSEDDSGSFEQYF. The CDR3 nucleotides read TGTGCCAGCAGTGAAGATGATAGCGGGAGTTTCGAGCAGTACTTC.